This T cell receptor (beta chain) was recorded in a study of shared clonotypes between healthy human individuals. The test was conducted at deep level. The repertoire was sequenced with immunoSEQ multiplex PCR; TCRdb's copy has only in-frame clones and lacks some. The sample shows 1.5 million to 2.5 million clones, around 96% of them seen only once. Study-level results: Measured sharing among donors was expected to vary with sequencing depth. Shared clonotypes: about 5.3% naive CD4, 3.5% to 4% naive CD8, roughly 2.4% memory CD4, 0.4% to 0.45% memory CD8.

Only CD45RO-negative cells positively selected for CCR7 counted as naive CD8 cells, so terminally differentiated effector memory CD45RA+ cells were excluded. Remarks on this clone: Its antigen is currently unknown.

V gave up 7 bases and J gave up 5 bases, with 17 bases separating them. CDR1 is SEHNR and CDR2 is FQNEAQ in the germline V gene (reference sequence). The CDR3 contains 14 residues. The sample taken for sequencing was naive CD8+ T cells sorted from blood. This sequence was found in a man between 18 and 29 years old in good health. The V call is TRBV7-9, the J call TRBJ2-5; perhaps TRBD2 as D (5 bases). The CDR3 loop reads CASTGSGPRETQYF. As DNA, the CDR3 is TGTGCCAGCACTGGGAGCGGACCTCGGGAGACCCAGTACTTC.